This paragraph covers one TCR beta chain sequence. This clonotype was recorded many times. Which antigen it targets is not known. Base qualities were left out, and no much larger clone turns up one base away. This sample was included in a study of regulatory T cells in long-lasting Graves disease (dated by TCRdb to the early 2020s). The study in broad terms: Patients with newly diagnosed Graves' disease had been on antithyroid drugs for under 3 months. Patients with persistent Graves' disease were compared with patients with newly diagnosed Graves' disease using TCR sequencing and RNA sequencing of peripheral blood. The study was registered as a clinical trial and conducted in China. A total of some 35 samples underwent TCR sequencing, from roughly 13 patients with persistent Graves' disease and approximately 20 patients with newly diagnosed Graves' disease.

Read against the paper, the sample's time point label means: newly diagnosed GD, antithyroid drugs for less than 3 months. RNA was extracted from PBMCs in TRIzol for both TCR sequencing and RNA sequencing. Graves' disease was diagnosed according to American Thyroid Association guidelines. Patients were recruited from an endocrinology department in Xi'an, China. Each patient gave approximately 9.7 milliliters of peripheral blood, collected in an EDTA anticoagulant tube. PBMCs were isolated by Ficoll Paque Plus density gradient separation without further T cell sorting. RNA quality was checked with an Agilent 2100 Bioanalyzer and agarose gel, and concentration with a NanoDrop 2000. Library creation used multiplex PCR. This sample was sequenced with an Illumina HiSeq 4000. CDR3 regions were amplified by Arm-PCR with iRepertoire HTBI primers to construct TCR beta libraries. Before sequencing, the PCR products went through gel purification. Per the source publication's procedure: Across samples, 62 TRBV and roughly 13 TRBJ segments were identified and used for gene usage analysis of CDR3 amino acid clonotypes. COPE and FqMerger were used to merge filtered high-quality paired reads into contigs. BLAST was used to align contigs to IMGT TRBV, TRBD and TRBJ reference genes, with CDR3 defined following IMGT. Highly expanded clones were defined as clonotypes with a frequency above 0.1%. Repertoire diversity was measured by Shannon entropy, and V-J evenness by the Gini coefficient. Clonotypes shared by more than one individual were considered public. Clones were called with MiXCR by TCRdb after fastp trimmed the public reads at Q25, and only in-frame beta chains were retained. Each entry merges the rows of one CDR3 protein and shows their most common DNA and genes. The V and J calls reflect TCRdb's pipeline rather than the authors' work. The sample table records 440,000 or so distinct CDR3 sequences; more than 12% of these occur just once. The ten largest account for around 17% of the sample.

Overall study outcomes, separate from this receptor: Compared with newly diagnosed patients, patients with persistent Graves' disease had lower TCR Shannon entropy and fewer highly expanded clones, which suggests clonal expansion. Sequencing and analysis were limited to the TCR beta chain. Only peripheral blood was studied, because thyroid tissue, the primary lesion, was inaccessible. As a limitation, the authors acknowledged that the small sample size may reduce accuracy. Patients with persistent disease shared more public clonotypes (fewer than 3,000) than newly diagnosed patients did (nearly 1,000).

These sequences were also reported in another study, on T cells in Graves' hyperthyroidism and ophthalmopathy. The second study, in turn, reports: Stable Graves' hyperthyroidism was defined as the absence of progression to ophthalmopathy over 18 months of follow-up. Hyperthyroidism patients were aged 18 to 65 years and newly diagnosed, with disease duration of less than 2 months. The study excluded patients with uncontrolled infections, other autoimmune diseases, pregnancy or lactation. Clinical symptoms, serum thyroxine and TRAb, thyroid ultrasound, and orbital computed tomography formed the basis for the diagnoses. A first-round RT-PCR of the TCR CDR3 used the HTBI primer set with the Qiagen OneStep RT-PCR kit. Blood samples also contained most of the expanded thyroid clonotypes (frequency above 0.001), which suggests that blood repertoires may reflect thyroid immune responses. In cross-validation, a model built on a 13 V-J signature told ophthalmopathy apart from stable hyperthyroidism with less than 90% sensitivity and 81% to 82% specificity, and in testing the same model reached 80%/75%. During validation, the model predicted progression to ophthalmopathy a median of around 7 months ahead of onset, with almost 71% sensitivity and about 75% specificity. A discovery cohort of about 100 patients, 43 with Graves' ophthalmopathy and roughly 59 with stable Graves' hyperthyroidism, was used to find distinguishing TCR V-J signatures. Whether ophthalmopathy could be predicted prospectively was tested in an independent validation cohort made up of 18 to 20 hyperthyroidism patients plus 17 patients who later progressed to ophthalmopathy. For training and testing, the 100 or so patients in the discovery cohort were randomly divided in a 7:3 ratio. In addition, the study compared T-cell repertoires in thyroid tissue and in blood from several Graves' hyperthyroidism patients. After blood sampling, hyperthyroidism patients were treated with methimazole at a starting dose of 30 mg daily, and ophthalmopathy patients were treated with high-dose intravenous methylprednisolone. Libraries were constructed in a second round of multiplex PCR, after which size selection and purification were carried out. The libraries were sequenced on an Illumina HiSeq2000 using paired-end 100 bp reads. SOAPnuke was used to process the raw data, removing reads that contained adapters or uncalled bases, had a mean Phred below 15, or lacked an exact match to the constant primer or identifier. High-quality paired reads were merged with COPE v1.2.5, and unique nucleotide sequences were defined as clonotypes. MiTCR v1.1 was used to align the clonotypes against IMGT TRBV, TRBD and TRBJ reference segments. Analysis was restricted to V-J combinations with a frequency above 0.0001, which covered 98% to 99.2% of repertoires. A TCS score was defined as the ratio of F50 (clonal expansion) to E x V (chaos), with BLOSUM62-based TCRdist applied between CDR3 peptides within each V-J. Welch's t-statistics and random forest reduced 500 to 650 V-J features to about 13, which were used in a naive Bayes classifier (R e1071). No statistical method was used to fix the sample size in advance, and group allocation was not hidden from the investigators. TCR Vbeta CDR3 sequencing of 140 or so peripheral blood samples (43 ophthalmopathy, over 70 hyperthyroidism and approximately 17 progressor patients) is reported in the paper.

The clonotype originates from a woman aged 30 to 39 with Graves disease. Donor details come from another sample of the same person, matched by shared clones. The material sequenced was peripheral blood mononuclear cells (PBMCs), taken at new diagnosis, from a patient treated with antithyroid drugs.

At the DNA level, the sequence is TGTGCCAGCAGTAACAGGGGAGGCACTGAAGCTTTCTTT. Its protein reads: CASSNRGGTEAFF. The chain was built from TRBV28 and TRBJ1-1, with 7 bases matching TRBD1. V trim: 5 bases; J trim: 4 bases; unmatched bases: 4. Reading the germline V gene gives CDR1 MDHEN and CDR2 SYDVKM. The CDR3 goes from the cysteine to the phenylalanine over 13 residues. Just the 39-base CDR3 DNA is kept, in frame starting at base 1.